Listed here are 4 T cell receptor beta chains from one sample, sequenced in a study of shared clonotypes between healthy human individuals. Terminally differentiated effector memory CD45RA+ cells were excluded from the naive CD8 cells, which were CD45RO-negative and positively selected for CCR7. TCRdb's table, derived via immunoSEQ multiplex PCR, lists solely in-frame clones and lacks some. The repertoire holds about 870,000 clones, with 85% to 95% as singletons. Input material: naive CD8+ T cells sorted from blood. The origin of the receptors is a man under 40 in good health.

The rearrangement uses TRBV11-2 and TRBJ2-1, with 13 positions matching TRBD2. CDR1 is SGHAT and CDR2 is FQNNGV in the germline V gene. This CDR3 comprises 16 residues. Germline trimming cut 7 bases from V and 5 bases from J; bases unmatched to any gene: 8. The CDR3 DNA is TGTGCCAGCATCGGACTGGGACTAGCGGGAAACAATGAGCAGTTCTTC. Protein sequence: CASIGLGLAGNNEQFF.

This chain connects TRBV9 to TRBJ2-1; D ambiguous. The CDR3 consists of 15 residues. Trimming took off 3 bases at V and 2 bases at J, with 12 bases between the two ends. The germline gives CDR1 SGDLS, CDR2 YYNGEE. The CDR3 DNA reads as TGTGCCAGCAGCGCTGGGGTCTCCCCCTACAATGAGCAGTTCTTC. Translated: CASSAGVSPYNEQFF.

This chain links TRBV4-1 with TRBJ2-2, with no clear D. The CDR3 length is 15 residues. Germline lookup yields CDR1 MGHRA and CDR2 YSYEKL. V was shortened by 2 bases and J by 0 bases, with 7 bases between the two germline ends. CDR3 loop: CASSQLSTNTGELFF. DNA of the CDR3: TGCGCCAGCAGCCAATTGAGCACGAACACCGGGGAGCTGTTTTTT.

This chain joins TRBV7-9 and TRBJ1-5; D is ambiguous. The CDR3 length is 12 residues. Germline V gene sequence: CDR1 SEHNR, CDR2 FQNEAQ (reference sequence). Trimming removed 9 bases from V and 7 bases from J, with 13 bases in between. CDR3 residues: CASTSPGQPQHF. The CDR3 DNA reads as TGTGCCAGTACCTCCCCCGGCCAGCCCCAGCATTTT.